These 9 T cell receptor beta chains were all obtained from the same sample, sequenced in a study of blood T cells in healthy people across ages. A second PCR, run for about 7 to 11 cycles, used a sample-barcoded 5' primer plus a J-beta primer mix. TCRdb processed the 5' RACE reads anew with MiXCR; each CDR3 protein has one entry. The table records 550,000 to 750,000 distinct CDR3 sequences, roughly 21% of them present only once. Sequencing was performed on blood. The source is a man in his 70s in good health.

This clonotype was seen only a few times. The CDR3 DNA follows: TGTGCCAGTAGCCTCGGACTAGCGGGAGGAAGCTCCTACGAGCAGTACTTC. Protein sequence: CASSLGLAGGSSYEQYF. The chain recombines TRBV19 with TRBJ2-7, with 14 positions matching TRBD2. Germline CDR1 is LNHDA and CDR2 is SQIVND (reference sequence). The length of the CDR3 is 17 residues. The J segment lost 0 bases and the V segment lost 6 bases, leaving 7 bases of the junction unmatched. Combining the CDR3 with reference TRBV19 and TRBJ2-7 gives the whole variable domain DGGITQSPKYLFRKEGQNVTLSCEQNLNHDAMYWYRQDPGQGLRLIYYSQIVNDFQKGDIAEGYSVSREKKESFPLTVTSAQKNPTAFYLCASSLGLAGGSSYEQYFGPGTRLTVT.

CDR3 sequence (DNA): TGCAGTGCTAGAGATACTAGTCTGTATGAGCAGTTCTTC. This codes for CSARDTSLYEQFF. The chain combines TRBV20-1 with TRBJ2-1; D perhaps matches TRBD2 (5 bases). The CDR3 extends over 13 amino acids. Trimming removed 0 bases from V and 8 bases from J, with 11 bases in between. Germline V lookup: CDR1 DFQATT, CDR2 SNEGSKA (reference sequence).

In this sample, this clonotype turned up a few times. The V and J genes are TRBV29-1 and TRBJ2-3, with 11 nucleotides matching TRBD2. The CDR3 loop spans 16 amino acids. The ends lost 3 bases at V and 0 bases at J; junction bases unmatched: 5. Per the germline V gene, CDR1 is SQVTM and CDR2 is ANQGSEA. CDR3 DNA: TGCAGCGTTGAGACTAGCGGGGTGCCTAGCACAGATACGCAGTATTTT. Translating it yields CSVETSGVPSTDTQYF.

This clonotype was observed a handful of times. This chain links TRBV29-1 with TRBJ2-3; 7 nucleotides match TRBD1. V dropped 7 bases and J dropped 1; count of bases not matched to a gene: 14. The CDR3 spans 16 residues. The germline V gene has CDR1 SQVTM and CDR2 ANQGSEA. As DNA, the CDR3 is TGCAGCGACCCGTCCCCACGGGACAGATGCACAGATACGCAGTATTTT. Encoded protein: CSDPSPRDRCTDTQYF.

This clonotype occurred a few times. The chain is built from TRBV4-3 and TRBJ2-1; D assignment may be TRBD1 or TRBD2 (5 bases each). V dropped 3 bases and J dropped 4 bases, with 25 bases sitting between them. The CDR3 consists of 19 residues. Germline V lookup: CDR1 LGHNA, CDR2 YSLEER. This CDR3 is CASSQDLVRGSMGYNEQFF. For the CDR3, the DNA is TGCGCCAGCAGCCAGGATCTAGTGAGGGGTAGTATGGGATACAATGAGCAGTTCTTC.

This clonotype was seen a single time. The chain couples TRBV10-3 to TRBJ1-4; D gene unclear. The germline gives CDR1 ENHRY, CDR2 SYGVKD. This CDR3 is 14 amino acids long. Trimming took 3 bases from V and 6 from J, leaving 11 bases between them. The CDR3 coding sequence is TGTGCCATCAGTGACCTGGGGTCAGATGAAAAACTGTTTTTT. This gives the protein CAISDLGSDEKLFF.

This clonotype was counted many times. The chain joins TRBV29-1 to TRBJ2-6; D not certain. The V and J ends lost 2 bases and 2 bases respectively, with 7 bases between them. Germline lookup yields CDR1 SQVTM and CDR2 ANQGSEA. CDR3 length: 14 amino acids. CDR3 protein: CSVERVAGANVLTF. The CDR3 DNA is TGCAGCGTTGAAAGGGTTGCTGGGGCCAACGTCCTGACTTTC.

The chain has TRBV5-6 and TRBJ2-5; no clear D. There are 15 residues in the CDR3. V dropped 1 base and J dropped 2 bases, with 12 bases sitting between them. Germline V gene sequence: CDR1 SGHDT, CDR2 YYEEEE. CDR3 DNA sequence: TGTGCCAGCAGCTTGAATTTGGGGAAACAAGAGACCCAGTACTTC. Encoded protein: CASSLNLGKQETQYF.

DNA for the CDR3: TGTGCCAGCAGCCAAGAATTAACACTAGCGGGGTTCGGGAGTGAGCAGTTCTTC. Its protein is CASSQELTLAGFGSEQFF. The rearrangement uses TRBV3-1 and TRBJ2-7; 10 bases match TRBD2. The J call may be faulty, since TRBJ2-1 better matches the DNA end. The CDR3 runs to 18 residues. Germline loops: CDR1 LGHDT, CDR2 YNNKEL (reference sequence).